Reported below is one TCR beta chain. The CDR3 contains 15 residues. V was clipped by 5 bases and J by 4 bases; unmatched bases: 10. Germline CDR1 is LNHDA and CDR2 is SQIVND (reference sequence). This entry belongs to a study of CD8+ T cells in alopecia areata. Once RNA had been extracted, it was reverse transcribed into cDNA to act as the sequencing template. Sequencing used immunoSEQ multiplex PCR; TCRdb keeps in-frame clones, though not all of them. The sample has around 150,000 clones; about four fifths are singletons. The treatment was: oral pan-JAK inhibitor, 5-10 mg twice daily. The material was CD8+ T cells sorted from blood, obtained at week 4, from a patient treated with tofacitinib. The chain joins TRBV19 to TRBJ2-7; 8 bases are shared with TRBD2. The source of this sequence is a human donor with alopecia areata. The CDR3 spells CASSPRGSGAYEQYF. The CDR3 coding sequence is TGTGCCAGTAGTCCGCGTGGTAGCGGGGCATACGAGCAGTACTTC.